This TCR beta chain comes out of a study of sequential checkpoint blockade in melanoma. About the study: Arm A got nivolumab then ipilimumab; arm B the reverse, 1:1.

The treatment denotes: randomized to nivolumab then ipilimumab (arm A) or the reverse (arm B). No patient had prior DNA-damaging chemotherapy. Sorted cells were live CD3+CD8+, lacking CD19 and CD56, from PBMCs. Germline CDR1 is SEHNR and CDR2 is FQNEAQ (reference sequence). CDR3 length: 17 amino acids. The V and J ends lost 3 bases and 0 bases respectively, with 15 bases between them. Using immunoSEQ multiplex PCR, the repertoire was profiled, and TCRdb retains in-frame clones only, with some absent. Among around 15,000 clones, roughly 93% were seen once, and the ten largest hold about a quarter. The sequence derives from a human donor with melanoma. Sample: CD8+ T cells sorted from blood (inferred from file names), taken from a patient given nivolumab and ipilimumab in sequence. The rearrangement links TRBV7-9 to TRBJ1-3; D is ambiguous. Written as DNA, the CDR3 is TGTGCCAGCAGCTTTTCCGGGTCGGGGTTCTCTGGAAACACCATATATTTT. Protein: CASSFSGSGFSGNTIYF. Variable domain in full (rest from reference TRBV7-9 and TRBJ1-3): DTGVSQNPRHKITKRGQNVTFRCDPISEHNRLYWYRQTLGQGPEFLTYFQNEAQLEKSRLLSDRFSAERPKGSFSTLEIQRTEQGDSAMYLCASSFSGSGFSGNTIYFGEGSWLTVV.